This entry lists 13 T cell receptor beta chains sequenced from one sample in a study of T cells after yellow fever vaccination. TCRdb reprocessed the 5' RACE reads with MiXCR, giving one entry per CDR3 protein. This sample has some 120,000 distinct CDR3 sequences; around 15% occur once, and the top ten carry around 46%. Sequencing used CD8+ T cells sorted from PBMCs, obtained 5 days after the yellow fever booster vaccination. These receptors originate from a man aged 18 to 29 who received the YFV17D yellow fever vaccine.

Here the CDR3 reads CASSSSRVNEKLFF. The CDR3 DNA reads TGTGCCAGTAGTTCCTCAAGGGTCAACGAAAAACTGTTTTTT. V gene TRBV19 combines with J gene TRBJ1-4; D is uncertain. The CDR3 totals 14 residues. With 5 bases removed from V and 8 bases from J, the gap between germline ends came to 15 bases. Germline V gene data show CDR1 as LNHDA and CDR2 as SQIVND (reference sequence).

This clonotype came up a few times. The chain is built from TRBV19 and TRBJ1-5; D gene unclear. This CDR3 region has 15 residues. Germline-derived CDR1 and CDR2 are LNHDA and SQIVND (reference sequence). The V end lost 3 bases, the J end lost 1 base, and 10 bases lay between the germline ends. CDR3 sequence reads: CASSIGGYSNQPQHF. CDR3 in DNA: TGTGCCAGTAGTATTGGAGGCTACAGCAATCAGCCCCAGCATTTT.

The rearrangement links TRBV6-5 to TRBJ2-3; D gene ambiguous. The CDR3 covers 13 residues. CDR1 is MNHEY, CDR2 SVGAGI, per germline. Trimming removed 0 bases from V and 5 bases from J, with 6 bases in between. The CDR3 nucleotides are TGTGCCAGCAGTTACTCGAACGTAGATACGCAGTATTTT. Its translation is CASSYSNVDTQYF.

The V and J genes are TRBV14 and TRBJ2-1, with D possibly being TRBD1 (5 bases). Germline CDR1 reads SGHDN; CDR2 reads FVKESK. V dropped 1 base and J dropped 8 bases, with 12 bases sitting between them. The CDR3 runs to 14 residues. CDR3 sequence: CASSQVRGSDEQFF. In nucleotides, the CDR3 is TGTGCCAGCAGCCAAGTTAGGGGCTCGGATGAGCAGTTCTTC.

This clonotype appeared many times. The chain recombines TRBV5-1 with TRBJ2-2; a weak D match, TRBD1 (6 bases). Germline CDR1 is SGHRS and CDR2 is YFSETQ. The CDR3 runs to 17 residues. V was clipped by 4 bases and J by 1 base, with 17 bases between them. The chain's CDR3 is CASSVGQPFLNTGELFF. The CDR3 region has the DNA TGCGCCAGCAGCGTAGGACAGCCTTTCCTGAACACCGGGGAGCTGTTTTTT.

The CDR3 nucleotides read TGCGCCAGCACGGGAGGGAGGAGCTCCTACAATGAGCAGTTCTTC. This sequence encodes CASTGGRSSYNEQFF. The gene calls are TRBV5-1 and TRBJ2-1; the match to TRBD2 covers 8 bases. This CDR3 comprises 15 residues. Germline CDR1 is SGHRS and CDR2 is YFSETQ. Trimming removed 6 bases from V and 0 bases from J; junction bases left unmatched: 5. Looking up the rest from reference TRBV5-1 and TRBJ2-1 gives the full variable domain: KAGVTQTPRYLIKTRGQQVTLSCSPISGHRSVSWYQQTPGQGLQFLFEYFSETQRNKGNFPGRFSGRQFSNSRSEMNVSTLELGDSALYLCASTGGRSSYNEQFFGPGTRLTVL.

V gene TRBV3-1 combines with J gene TRBJ2-7; D is perhaps TRBD1 (6 bases). The CDR3 consists of 14 residues. V lost 1 base and J lost 3, with 10 bases in between. Germline CDR1 LGHDT, CDR2 YNNKEL (reference sequence). CDR3 in amino acids: CASSQVGQSYEQYF. CDR3 sequence (DNA): TGTGCCAGCAGCCAAGTTGGACAGAGCTACGAGCAGTACTTC.

The sample holds a few counts of this clonotype. The V and J genes are TRBV7-9 and TRBJ2-7, with a weak D call TRBD2 (5 bases). This CDR3 region has 15 residues. Germline V lookup: CDR1 SEHNR, CDR2 FQNEAQ (reference sequence). V was cut by 4 bases and J by 3 bases, with 16 bases left in between. CDR3 residues: CASSSKDGNFYEQYF. The CDR3 region has the DNA TGTGCCAGCAGCTCAAAAGACGGGAATTTCTACGAGCAGTACTTC.

This clonotype was seen more than once but under ten times. The V gene is TRBV7-6, the J gene TRBJ2-5, with D possibly matching TRBD2 (7 bases). Germline V gene sequence: CDR1 SGHVS, CDR2 FNYEAQ. Deletions cut 5 bases from V and 5 bases from J, with 24 bases between. This CDR3 spans 17 amino acids. CDR3 sequence (DNA): TGTGCCAGCAGCCCGATCCCCGGTGGGGGGGGCCTGGAGACCCAGTACTTC. Protein sequence: CASSPIPGGGGLETQYF.

The rearrangement uses TRBV4-3 and TRBJ2-3; TRBD1 matches 8 bases. Trimming took 1 base from V and 3 from J; bases not matched to a gene: 6. The CDR3 sequence is 16 residues long. The germline CDR1 and CDR2 sequences are LGHNA and YSLEER. CDR3 sequence: CASSQGLDRETDTQYF. The CDR3 DNA sequence: TGCGCCAGCAGCCAAGGCCTGGACAGGGAAACAGATACGCAGTATTTT.

There are a few counts of this clonotype. Here the CDR3 reads CASSQEVGLAGDYEQYF. CDR3 DNA sequence: TGCGCCAGCAGCCAAGAAGTAGGTCTAGCGGGGGACTACGAGCAGTACTTC. The chain recombines TRBV4-1 with TRBJ2-7, with TRBD2 matching over 10 bases. J gave up 3 bases and V 0 bases, and 8 bases lay outside the gene matches. The germline V gene encodes CDR1 MGHRA and CDR2 YSYEKL. This CDR3 has 17 residues.

V usage is TRBV18 and J usage is TRBJ2-3, with 9 bases aligning to TRBD2. Germline V gives CDR1 KGHSH, CDR2 LQKENI. V lost 3 bases and J lost 4; bases outside the gene matches: 8. The CDR3 is 16 residues long. The CDR3 sequence: CASSPEAGGPSDTQYF. In DNA, the CDR3 is TGTGCCAGCTCACCCGAGGCGGGGGGGCCGTCAGATACGCAGTATTTT.

This rearrangement joins TRBV2 to TRBJ1-1; 11 bases are a match to TRBD1. This CDR3 is 14 amino acids long. The junction had 5 bases not matched to a gene; V was cut back by 6 bases and J by 5 bases. Germline loops: CDR1 SNHLY, CDR2 FYNNEI. The CDR3 region has the DNA TGTGCCAGCAGCCGTGGGACAGGGGGAACTGAAGCTTTCTTT. Its translation: CASSRGTGGTEAFF.